The 12 T cell receptor beta chains in this list originate from one sample, sequenced in a study of early T cells in non-severe SARS-CoV-2 infection. MiXCR, run by TCRdb on the 5' RACE reads, gives a single entry per CDR3 protein. The profile shows 20,000 to 30,000 distinct CDR3 sequences, approximately 3.9% of them singletons. Sequenced sample: whole blood. The origin of the receptors is an adult who was a healthcare worker with PCR-confirmed SARS-CoV-2 infection or an uninfected control (not recorded which).

This clonotype has more than one count but fewer than ten. The J gene is TRBJ1-1, the V gene TRBV18; D gene unclear. The CDR3 sequence is 14 residues long. CDR1 and CDR2 (germline): KGHSH, LQKENI. Deletions cut 6 bases from V and 6 bases from J, with 17 bases between. Here the CDR3 DNA reads TGTGCCAGCTCCCAGGACCGCATGGGGTCTGAAGCTTTCTTT. It codes for CASSQDRMGSEAFF. The entire variable domain, with the rest obtained from reference TRBV18 and TRBJ1-1, is as follows: NAGVMQNPRHLVRRRGQEARLRCSPMKGHSHVYWYRQLPEEGLKFMVYLQKENIIDESGMPKERFSAEFPKEGPSILRIQQVVRGDSAAYFCASSQDRMGSEAFFGQGTRLTVV.

The table lists this clonotype with many counts. V and J are TRBV7-9 and TRBJ1-1; the D is unclear. V lost 1 base, J lost 2 bases, and 8 bases lay in between. The CDR3 is 14 amino acids. Germline V gives CDR1 SEHNR, CDR2 FQNEAQ (reference sequence). Here the CDR3 DNA reads TGTGCCAGCAGCTTAGTTTCAGTTAACACTGAAGCTTTCTTT. This sequence encodes CASSLVSVNTEAFF.

Many counts were recorded for this clonotype. The chain has TRBV7-2 and TRBJ2-3; D perhaps matches TRBD1 (6 bases). This CDR3 region has 14 residues. CDR1 SGHTA and CDR2 FQGNSA come from the germline V gene. V gave up 5 bases and J gave up 5 bases, with 14 bases separating them. Here the CDR3 reads CASSNRLQGDTQYF. The CDR3 DNA is TGTGCCAGCAGCAACCGACTACAGGGAGATACGCAGTATTTT.

This clonotype was observed many times. The rearrangement uses TRBV7-3 and TRBJ2-3, with D unclear. Trimming removed 0 bases at V and 6 bases at J, with 7 bases between. The length of the CDR3 is 13 residues. Germline loops: CDR1 SGHTA, CDR2 FQGTGA. The CDR3 is CASSLTGSDTQYF. The DNA for the CDR3 is TGTGCCAGCAGCTTAACGGGTTCGGATACGCAGTATTTT.

The gene calls are TRBV20-1 and TRBJ1-5; D not certain. The CDR3 is 13 residues long. Per the germline V gene, CDR1 is DFQATT and CDR2 is SNEGSKA (reference sequence). Trimming took off 5 bases at V and 4 bases at J, with 12 bases between the two ends. The CDR3 bases are TGCAGTGCTCCGGTGAGGCCAAATCAGCCCCAGCATTTT. Its translation: CSAPVRPNQPQHF.

This clonotype was recorded at least ten times. CDR3 sequence reads: CASSGHYEQYF. The CDR3 DNA sequence: TGTGCCAGCAGTGGTCACTACGAGCAGTACTTC. The chain joins TRBV6-1 to TRBJ2-7, with D unclear. Trimming pared 4 bases from V and 3 bases from J, leaving 4 bases between. Germline CDR1 and CDR2: MNHNS and SASEGT. The CDR3 is 11 amino acids.

This chain joins TRBV19 and TRBJ2-1, with TRBD2 matching over 7 bases. CDR3 length equals 16 residues. Per germline, CDR1 LNHDA and CDR2 SQIVND (reference sequence). J was trimmed by 9 bases and V by 3 bases; bases with no gene match: 14. CDR3 coding DNA: TGTGCCAGTAGTATCCCCGCGTCCGGGAGGAGAGGTGAGCAGTTCTTC. Translating gives CASSIPASGRRGEQFF.

This clonotype was counted between two and nine times. This chain links TRBV6-5 with TRBJ2-1; 10 positions agree with TRBD2. Germline CDR1 reads MNHEY; CDR2 reads SVGAGI. Trimming at V came to 4 bases and at J to 11 bases, leaving 11 bases not matched to a gene. The CDR3 runs 15 residues. CDR3 in amino acids: CASSFGTSATRQQFF. The CDR3 DNA sequence: TGTGCCAGCAGTTTTGGGACTAGCGCTACCCGGCAGCAGTTCTTC.

This clonotype has a count of ten or more. The chain uses TRBV7-8 and TRBJ1-5, with 11 bases lining up with TRBD1. Per germline, CDR1 SGHVS and CDR2 FQNEAQ. V lost 5 bases, J lost 4 bases, and 4 bases stayed unmatched. The CDR3 consists of 15 residues. The CDR3 is CASSRGQGANQPQHF. The CDR3 coding sequence is TGTGCCAGCAGCCGAGGACAGGGGGCAAATCAGCCCCAGCATTTT.

This clonotype was found a few times. V gene TRBV20-1 combines with J gene TRBJ2-7, with 11 nucleotides matching TRBD2. Germline assignment: CDR1 DFQATT and CDR2 SNEGSKA (reference sequence). Germline trimming cut 5 bases from V and 6 bases from J; bases unmatched to any gene: 15. There are 16 residues in the CDR3. The CDR3 nucleotides are TGCAGTGCTCCCAATCTAGCGGGAGGTGGTGTGGCCGAGCAGTACTTC. It translates to CSAPNLAGGGVAEQYF.

This clonotype was counted many times. The chain recombines TRBV27 with TRBJ1-5; the D is unclear. The ends were cut back, 2 bases at V and 0 bases at J, with 5 bases in the middle. CDR1 and CDR2 from the germline V gene are MNHEY and SMNVEV (reference sequence). There are 14 residues in the CDR3. Here the CDR3 reads CASSLRNSNQPQHF. The CDR3 bases are TGTGCCAGCAGTTTAAGAAATAGCAATCAGCCCCAGCATTTT.

This sequence joins TRBV21-1 and TRBJ2-1; TRBD2 is the table's D call and was not checked against the DNA. TRBV21-1 is described as a pseudogene. CDR3 length: 18 residues. CDR3 sequence: CASSSRLAGPSSYNEQFF. The CDR3 DNA reads TGTGCCAGCAGCTCTAGGCTAGCGGGTCCGAGCTCCTACAATGAGCAGTTCTTC.